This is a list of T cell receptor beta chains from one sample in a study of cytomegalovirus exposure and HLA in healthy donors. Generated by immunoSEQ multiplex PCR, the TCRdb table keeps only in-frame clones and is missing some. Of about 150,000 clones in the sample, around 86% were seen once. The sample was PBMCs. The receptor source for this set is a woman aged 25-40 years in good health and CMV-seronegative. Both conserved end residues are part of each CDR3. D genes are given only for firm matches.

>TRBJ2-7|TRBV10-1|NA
CASSESAGRYEQYF
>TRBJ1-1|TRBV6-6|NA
CASSYSGTQNTEAFF
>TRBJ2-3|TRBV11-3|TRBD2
CASSLGLAGADTQYF
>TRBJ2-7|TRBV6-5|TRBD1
CASSYDRERYEQYF
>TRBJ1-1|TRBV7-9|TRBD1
CASSPGQGDTEAFF
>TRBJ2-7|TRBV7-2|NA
CASRTETYEQYF
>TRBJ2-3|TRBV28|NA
CASSFNPSTDTQYF
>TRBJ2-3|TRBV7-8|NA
CASSLALQKNTDTQYF
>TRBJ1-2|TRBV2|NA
CASSNRQADYGYTF
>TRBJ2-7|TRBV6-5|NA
CASGQGTNEQYF
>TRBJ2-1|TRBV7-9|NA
CASTTRQLGAIYNEQFF
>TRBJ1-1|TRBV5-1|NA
CASSLSTGYTEAFF
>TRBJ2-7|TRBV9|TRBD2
CASSPHRRGLVYEQYF